This T cell receptor beta chain was recorded in a study of blood T cell repertoires in COVID-19. Looking at the study overall: COVID-19 samples, acute and convalescent, were from the United States, Italy and Spain.

The authors' processing: Estimation of nucleated cell counts relied on the amplification of reference gene primers. Assay used: immunoSEQ multiplex PCR; TCRdb lists only in-frame clones, some missing. The V and J calls and clone size are taken from that table; D and trimming were inferred from the DNA. The data contain about 310,000 clones, approximately 90% of them seen just once; the ten biggest clones take up 9.5%. Participant ages covered about 18 to 89 years across around 22 US areas. Each recovered donor of Cohort 3 presented with two negative PCRs, clearance, or symptom resolution. The sequence was collected from a woman aged 35 to 49 who had recovered from COVID-19. Sequencing used PBMCs or T cells enriched from blood (not recorded which).

The CDR3 region is CASSKGGANTGELFF. The CDR3 bases are TGTGCCAGCAGTAAAGGGGGCGCGAACACCGGGGAGCTGTTTTTT. The rearrangement uses TRBV25-1 and TRBJ2-2, with 7 bases fitting TRBD1. This CDR3 contains 15 residues. J gave up 0 bases and V 5 bases, and 3 bases lay outside the gene matches. Germline CDR1 and CDR2: MGHDK and SYGVNS. The entire variable domain, with the rest obtained from reference TRBV25-1 and TRBJ2-2, is as follows: EADIYQTPRYLVIGTGKKITLECSQTMGHDKMYWYQQDPGMELHLIHYSYGVNSTEKGDLSSESTVSRIRTEHFPLTLESARPSHTSQYLCASSKGGANTGELFFGEGSRLTVL.